Presented here are 20 T cell receptor beta chains from one specimen sequenced in a study of T-cell memory formation after mild COVID-19. In TCRdb, the 5' RACE reads were re-called with MiXCR into one record per CDR3 protein. The sample contains 250,000 to 350,000 distinct CDR3 sequences, 15% to 20% of which appear only once. Input material: PBMCs or a T cell subset sorted from them (not recorded which). These receptors were collected from a young man who had mild COVID-19 (a few samples of this study predate the infection). Cell type and time point are not known.

This clonotype was found many times. The rearrangement links TRBV5-1 to TRBJ2-1; 13 bases match TRBD2. V lost 0 bases, J lost 4 bases, and 1 base stayed unmatched. The CDR3 length is 16 residues. The germline CDR1 and CDR2 sequences are SGHRS and YFSETQ. The CDR3 coding sequence is TGCGCCAGCAGCTTGGGGACTAGCGGGGGATACAATGAGCAGTTCTTC. Residues: CASSLGTSGGYNEQFF.

This clonotype was detected only a few times. The J gene is TRBJ2-7, the V gene TRBV6-5, with D unresolved. Germline CDR1 MNHEY, CDR2 SVGAGI. V was clipped by 6 bases and J by 0 bases, with 12 bases between them. This CDR3 is built from 14 residues. CDR3 in DNA: TGTGCCAGCAGCCCCACCATGAGCTCCTACGAGCAGTACTTC. Translating it yields CASSPTMSSYEQYF.

This clonotype was detected only once. The rearrangement joins TRBV6-5 to TRBJ2-7, with TRBD1 identical over 9 bases. This CDR3 comprises 16 residues. Germline CDR1 and CDR2: MNHEY and SVGAGI. The V segment lost 0 bases and the J segment 9 bases; nucleotides outside the gene matches: 12. CDR3: CASSYSRTGDTPGQYF. CDR3 DNA: TGTGCCAGCAGTTACTCAAGGACAGGGGACACTCCGGGGCAGTACTTC.

The V gene is TRBV7-8, the J gene TRBJ2-3; no firm D call. There are 14 residues in the CDR3. V dropped 3 bases and J dropped 2 bases, with 9 bases sitting between them. Per the germline V gene, CDR1 is SGHVS and CDR2 is FQNEAQ. The CDR3 bases are TGTGCCAGCAGCTTCACAGTTACCACAGATACGCAGTATTTT. Translating gives CASSFTVTTDTQYF.

This chain uses TRBV20-1 with TRBJ1-1; 10 positions match TRBD1. The CDR3 is 14 amino acids. V was pared by 6 bases and J by 5 bases, with 9 bases of the junction left unmatched. Germline V gene data show CDR1 as DFQATT and CDR2 as SNEGSKA (reference sequence). The CDR3 reads CSAPRGQGITEAFF. DNA for the CDR3: TGCAGTGCCCCCCGGGGACAGGGGATTACTGAAGCTTTCTTT.

V gene TRBV7-2 combines with J gene TRBJ2-3, with D possibly matching TRBD1 (6 bases). This CDR3 comprises 15 residues. V was trimmed by 1 base and J by 4 bases, leaving 12 bases between them. Germline V lookup: CDR1 SGHTA, CDR2 FQGNSA. The CDR3 loop is CASSLDGQSPDTQYF. DNA for the CDR3: TGTGCCAGCAGCTTAGACGGACAGTCCCCAGATACGCAGTATTTT.

V is TRBV4-3 and J is TRBJ2-7; D unclear. This CDR3 is 13 amino acids long. The V end lost 1 base, the J end lost 3 bases, and 7 bases lay between the germline ends. Germline loops: CDR1 LGHNA, CDR2 YSLEER. CDR3 nucleotide sequence: TGCGCCAGCAGCCAAGGAGGCAGCTACGAGCAGTACTTC. Protein sequence: CASSQGGSYEQYF.

The chain joins TRBV4-1 to TRBJ2-3; the match to TRBD2 covers 8 bases. The CDR3 spans 16 residues. J was trimmed by 5 bases and V by 0 bases; bases with no gene match: 7. The V gene's germline CDR1 is MGHRA and CDR2 YSYEKL. The DNA for the CDR3 is TGCGCCAGCAGCCAAGAGTCGGGACTAGGGAGAGATACGCAGTATTTT. Protein sequence: CASSQESGLGRDTQYF.

This clonotype was seen a handful of times. The chain is built from TRBV6-1 and TRBJ1-1; unclear D gene. CDR1 is MNHNS and CDR2 is SASEGT in the germline V gene. There are 13 residues in the CDR3. V lost 2 bases to trimming and J lost 4 bases, with 8 bases between them. The CDR3 sequence: CASSEYEVTEAFF. Here the CDR3 DNA reads TGTGCCAGCAGTGAATATGAGGTCACTGAAGCTTTCTTT.

The chain couples TRBV7-3 to TRBJ2-1; the D gene is possibly TRBD2 (5 bases). CDR1 is SGHTA and CDR2 is FQGTGA in the germline V gene. This CDR3 has 16 residues. Deletions cut 5 bases from V and 4 bases from J, with 18 bases between. This CDR3 reads CASSLGPRPGYNEQFF. CDR3 nucleotides: TGTGCCAGCAGCCTCGGACCGCGCCCGGGGTACAATGAGCAGTTCTTC.

This chain joins TRBV10-3 and TRBJ2-3; possible D gene TRBD2, 6 bases. V was pared by 6 bases and J by 2 bases, with 12 bases between. The CDR3 has 14 residues. Per the germline V gene, CDR1 is ENHRY and CDR2 is SYGVKD. The chain's CDR3 is CAIRIGGSTDTQYF. The CDR3 DNA follows: TGTGCCATCAGAATCGGGGGTTCCACAGATACGCAGTATTTT.

This sequence joins TRBV6-4 and TRBJ2-7; D not resolved. The CDR3 covers 15 residues. Germline CDR1 reads MRHNA; CDR2 reads SNTAGT. V shed 3 bases and J shed 2 bases, with 14 bases lying between them. This CDR3 reads CASSDRAEFAYEQYV. CDR3 DNA: TGTGCCAGCAGTGATCGGGCAGAGTTTGCCTACGAGCAGTACGTC.

This clonotype was counted at least ten times. The chain uses TRBV29-1 and TRBJ2-7, with D maybe TRBD1 (6 bases). V gave up 5 bases and J gave up 3 bases, with 14 bases separating them. CDR1 is SQVTM, CDR2 ANQGSEA, per germline. There are 13 residues in the CDR3. The DNA of the CDR3 is TGCAGCGTTCGAGCAGGGGATAGCTACGAGCAGTACTTC. Amino acids: CSVRAGDSYEQYF.

This clonotype was counted a few times. CDR3 in DNA: TGTGCCAGCAGCTTGGCGGGGGGGTGGGAGACCCAGTACTTC. Protein sequence: CASSLAGGWETQYF. V usage is TRBV7-2 and J usage is TRBJ2-5, with 9 positions matching TRBD2. This CDR3 contains 14 residues. The trim removed 3 bases at V and 5 bases at J, leaving 4 bases unmatched. Germline-derived CDR1 and CDR2 are SGHTA and FQGNSA. Variable domain in full (rest from reference TRBV7-2 and TRBJ2-5): GAGVSQSPSNKVTEKGKDVELRCDPISGHTALYWYRQSLGQGLEFLIYFQGNSAPDKSGLPSDRFSAERTGGSVSTLTIQRTQQEDSAVYLCASSLAGGWETQYFGPGTRLLVL.

The sample holds a few counts of this clonotype. This chain connects TRBV7-3 to TRBJ1-2, with 8 nucleotides matching TRBD1. V shed 4 bases, J shed 8 bases, and the junction held 6 bases outside the gene matches. The germline V gene has CDR1 SGHTA and CDR2 FQGTGA. This CDR3 is 13 amino acids long. CDR3 DNA: TGTGCCAGCAGCTACGGACAGGGTCAGGGCTACACCTTC. This codes for CASSYGQGQGYTF. Full variable domain (missing parts from reference TRBV7-3 and TRBJ1-2): GAGVSQTPSNKVTEKGKYVELRCDPISGHTALYWYRQSLGQGPEFLIYFQGTGAADDSGLPNDRFFAVRPEGSVSTLKIQRTERGDSAVYLCASSYGQGQGYTFGSGTRLTVV.

The genes are TRBV4-1 and TRBJ1-6; TRBD1 aligns across 8 bases. The V gene end was trimmed by 4 bases and the J gene end by 7 bases; junction bases not matched to a gene: 9. Germline loops: CDR1 MGHRA, CDR2 YSYEKL. This CDR3 has 16 residues. The CDR3 DNA reads TGCGCCAGCAGCCGACCGGGCACAGGGGGAAATTCACCCCTCCACTTT. This translates into CASSRPGTGGNSPLHF.

V is TRBV5-1 and J is TRBJ2-3, with 8 bases matching TRBD2. This CDR3 has 14 amino acids. V lost 4 bases, J lost 6 bases, and 7 bases stayed unmatched. The germline V gene encodes CDR1 SGHRS and CDR2 YFSETQ. The CDR3 protein is CASSIGGAGDTQYF. In nucleotides, the CDR3 is TGCGCCAGCAGCATCGGGGGGGCCGGTGATACGCAGTATTTT.

This clonotype was counted only a few times. The chain recombines TRBV7-9 with TRBJ1-2; 8 bases are shared with TRBD1. Germline CDR1 and CDR2: SEHNR and FQNEAQ (reference sequence). There are 14 residues in the CDR3. The trim removed 6 bases at V and 7 bases at J, leaving 10 bases unmatched. DNA of the CDR3: TGTGCCAGCAGTGTTGGGGACAGGTCGGGTGGCTACACCTTC. Translating gives CASSVGDRSGGYTF.

This clonotype has a count of ten or more. The genes are TRBV11-2 and TRBJ2-7; 11 nucleotides agree with TRBD1. CDR3 length: 17 amino acids. V was clipped by 5 bases and J by 0 bases; unmatched bases: 9. CDR1 and CDR2 from the germline V gene are SGHAT and FQNNGV. The CDR3 bases are TGTGCCAGCAGCCCCGGGACAGGGGGTCAGAGCTCCTACGAGCAGTACGTC. It translates to CASSPGTGGQSSYEQYV.

The chain couples TRBV7-9 to TRBJ1-1, with D possibly matching TRBD1 (5 bases). The CDR3 loop spans 13 amino acids. V lost 5 bases and J lost 5, with 12 bases in between. CDR1 SEHNR and CDR2 FQNEAQ come from the germline V gene (reference sequence). CDR3: CASSVVGDTEAFF. CDR3 coding DNA: TGTGCCAGCAGCGTAGTAGGGGATACTGAAGCTTTCTTT.